This T cell receptor beta chain derives from a study of regulatory T cells in long-lasting Graves disease. Assembly of TCR beta libraries relied on iRepertoire HTBI primers together with Arm-PCR of CDR3 regions. TCRdb reprocessed the multiplex PCR reads with MiXCR, giving one entry per CDR3 protein. The sample lists 400,000 to 500,000 distinct CDR3 sequences; under 25% were seen once. Ten or more counts support this clonotype. The time point denotes: persistent/refractory GD, antithyroid drugs over 5 years with positive TRAb. Researchers made the TCR library from RNA that was extracted from PBMCs. The CDR3 loop spans 14 amino acids. Germline CDR1 SGHTA, CDR2 FQGTGA. The germline V and J ends were trimmed by 4 bases and 0 bases, with 6 bases remaining between them.

Sample: peripheral blood mononuclear cells (PBMCs), taken when the disease was refractory, from a patient treated with antithyroid drugs. The chain carries TRBV7-3 and TRBJ2-2, with D hard to call. The clonotype originates from a female donor with Graves disease. CDR3 in amino acids: CASSSGANTGELFF. In nucleotides, the CDR3 is TGTGCCAGCAGCTCAGGAGCGAACACCGGGGAGCTGTTTTTT.